This T cell receptor beta chain was retrieved from a study of regulatory T cells in long-lasting Graves disease listed by TCRdb under 2021. About the full investigation: Newly diagnosed Graves' disease patients had taken antithyroid drugs for less than 3 months. Peripheral blood TCR sequencing and RNA sequencing compared persistent Graves' disease patients with newly diagnosed Graves' disease patients. The study took place in China and was registered as a clinical trial. A total of approximately 35 samples were covered by TCR sequencing, comprising roughly 13 persistent and 20 newly diagnosed Graves' disease patients. Points the paper makes about the study in general: Compared with newly diagnosed patients, persistent Graves' disease patients had lower TCR Shannon entropy and fewer highly expanded clones, which suggests clonal expansion. Only the TCR beta chain was sequenced and analyzed. The authors noted that the small sample size was a limitation that may lower accuracy. A larger number of public clonotypes was shared among persistent patients (approximately 2,500) than among newly diagnosed patients (around 880). Only peripheral blood was studied, because thyroid tissue, the primary lesion, was inaccessible. Persistent disease showed preferential use of TRBV28, TRBJ1-2 and TRBJ2-5, whereas newly diagnosed disease favored TRBV20-1 and TRBJ2-1.

Library preparation was by multiplex PCR. The sequencer listed for this sample is Illumina HiSeq 4000. iRepertoire HTBI primers and Arm-PCR amplification of CDR3 regions were used to construct TCR beta libraries. Before sequencing, the PCR products underwent gel purification. Regarding the original processing steps: A total of around 59 TRBV and 14 TRBJ segments were identified across samples and were used for gene usage analysis of CDR3 amino acid clonotypes. Filtered high-quality paired reads were merged into contigs using COPE and FqMerger. BLAST was used to align contigs to the IMGT TRBV, TRBD and TRBJ reference genes, and CDR3 was defined following IMGT. Highly expanded clones were defined as clonotypes with a frequency above 0.1%. Shannon entropy was used to measure repertoire diversity, and the Gini coefficient was used to measure V-J evenness. Clonotypes shared by more than one individual were considered public. TCRdb itself trimmed the public reads at Q25 with fastp, ran MiXCR and retained productive beta chains. Rows matching on CDR3 protein sequence are summarized as one entry with the most common DNA and genes. TCRdb, not the authors, supplied the V and J calls. The sample data list 400,000 to 500,000 distinct CDR3 sequences, and around 13% of these were observed just once. Together, the top ten hold around a sixth of the sample.

Germline trimming: 0 bases from V, 6 bases from J; junction bases outside gene matches: 18. The CDR3 runs 19 residues from the cysteine to the phenylalanine. Only the CDR3 DNA is retained, 57 bases long and in frame from the first base. The germline V gene provides CDR1 SGHRS and CDR2 YFSETQ. Sample time point, as interpreted from the label and publication: newly diagnosed GD, antithyroid drugs for less than 3 months. For both TCR sequencing and RNA sequencing, RNA was extracted from PBMCs in TRIzol. The diagnosis of Graves' disease followed American Thyroid Association guidelines. The patients came from an endocrinology department in Xi'an, China. From each patient, 7.5 to 9.5 milliliters of peripheral blood was collected into an EDTA anticoagulant tube. Ficoll Paque Plus density gradient separation was used to isolate PBMCs, and no additional T cell sorting was done. An Agilent 2100 Bioanalyzer and agarose gel were used to check RNA quality, and a NanoDrop 2000 was used to measure RNA concentration.

This clonotype turned up a few times. What this receptor recognizes is not known. The sample holds no much larger clone one base away, and base qualities are not on file. The same specimen was also included in a second study, on T cells in Graves' hyperthyroidism and ophthalmopathy. From the second report: Stable Graves' hyperthyroidism was defined as no progression to ophthalmopathy during 18 months of follow-up. Hyperthyroidism patients were newly diagnosed, had a disease duration of under 2 months, and were aged 18 to 65 years. Patients with uncontrolled infections, other autoimmune diseases, pregnancy or lactation were excluded. Clinical symptoms, serum thyroxine and TRAb, thyroid ultrasound, and orbital computed tomography formed the basis for the diagnoses. The first round of RT-PCR for the TCR CDR3 was performed with the HTBI primer set and the Qiagen OneStep RT-PCR kit. Most expanded thyroid clonotypes (frequency above 0.001) were also detected in blood, a finding suggesting that blood repertoires may reflect thyroid immune responses. A model built on a 13 V-J signature distinguished ophthalmopathy from stable hyperthyroidism, reaching over 85% sensitivity and 81.08% specificity in cross-validation and 80%/75% in testing. During validation, the model predicted progression to ophthalmopathy a median of roughly 7.1 months ahead of onset, with almost 71% sensitivity and under 85% specificity. A discovery cohort of about 100 patients, 43 with Graves' ophthalmopathy and 55 to 60 with stable Graves' hyperthyroidism, was used to find distinguishing TCR V-J signatures. An independent validation cohort of 18 to 20 hyperthyroidism patients and approximately 16 patients who later progressed to ophthalmopathy tested prospective prediction of ophthalmopathy. The roughly 100 discovery patients were randomly split 7:3 into training and test sets. In several Graves' hyperthyroidism patients, the study also compared T-cell repertoires from thyroid tissue with T-cell repertoires from blood. After sampling, hyperthyroidism patients received methimazole starting at 30 mg daily, and ophthalmopathy patients received high-dose intravenous methylprednisolone. A second multiplex PCR round built the libraries, followed by size selection and purification. The libraries were sequenced on an Illumina HiSeq2000 using paired-end 100 bp reads. Raw data were processed with SOAPnuke, discarding reads with adapters, uncalled bases, mean Phred below 15, or no exact constant-primer or identifier match. COPE v1.2.5 was used to merge the high-quality paired reads, and each unique nucleotide sequence was defined as a clonotype. MiTCR v1.1 was used to align the clonotypes against IMGT TRBV, TRBD and TRBJ reference segments. Only V-J combinations with frequency above 0.0001, covering roughly 99% of repertoires, were analysed. The TCS score was defined as F50 (clonal expansion) divided by E x V (chaos), with BLOSUM62-based TCRdist calculated between CDR3 peptides within each V-J. Welch's t-statistics and random forest reduced around 520 V-J features to 13, which were used in a naive Bayes classifier (R e1071). No statistical method was used to set the sample size in advance, and investigators knew the group allocation. The paper reports TCR Vbeta CDR3 sequencing of 140 or so peripheral blood samples: around 45 ophthalmopathy, about 75 hyperthyroidism and around 17 progressor patients.

The receptor's source is a woman aged 45-60 years with Graves disease. Donor details come from another sample of the same person, matched by shared clones. The chain joins TRBV5-1 to TRBJ1-1, and TRBD1 matches 9 of the central bases. Sequences were derived from peripheral blood mononuclear cells (PBMCs), sampled at new diagnosis, from a patient treated with antithyroid drugs. The DNA sequence follows: TGCGCCAGCAGCTTGGGGACCTATACAGGGGGCGCTGGTATGGCTGAAGCTTTCTTT. Translated, it gives CASSLGTYTGGAGMAEAFF.